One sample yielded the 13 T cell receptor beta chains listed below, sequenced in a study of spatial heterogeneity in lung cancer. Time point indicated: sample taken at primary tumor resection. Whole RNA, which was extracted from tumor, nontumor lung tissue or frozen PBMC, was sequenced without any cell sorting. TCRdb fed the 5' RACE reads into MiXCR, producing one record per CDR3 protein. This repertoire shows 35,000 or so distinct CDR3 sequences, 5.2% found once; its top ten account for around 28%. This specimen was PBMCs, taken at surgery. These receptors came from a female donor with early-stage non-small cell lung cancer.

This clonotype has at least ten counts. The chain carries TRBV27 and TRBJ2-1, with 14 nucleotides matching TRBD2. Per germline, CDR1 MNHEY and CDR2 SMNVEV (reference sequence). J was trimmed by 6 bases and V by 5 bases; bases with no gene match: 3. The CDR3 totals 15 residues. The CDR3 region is CASSPGTSGGNEQFF. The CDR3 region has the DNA TGTGCCAGCAGTCCGGGGACTAGCGGGGGCAATGAGCAGTTCTTC.

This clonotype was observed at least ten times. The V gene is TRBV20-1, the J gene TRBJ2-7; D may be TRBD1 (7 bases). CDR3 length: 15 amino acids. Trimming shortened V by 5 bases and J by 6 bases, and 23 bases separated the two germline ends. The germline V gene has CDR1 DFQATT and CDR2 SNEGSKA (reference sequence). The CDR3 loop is CSAPNPLRGRSEQYF. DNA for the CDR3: TGCAGTGCTCCAAACCCCCTCAGGGGGAGGTCCGAGCAGTACTTC.

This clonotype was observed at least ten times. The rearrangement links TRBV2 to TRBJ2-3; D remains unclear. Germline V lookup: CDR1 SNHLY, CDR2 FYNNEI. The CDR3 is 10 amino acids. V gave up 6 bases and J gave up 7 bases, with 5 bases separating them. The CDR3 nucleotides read TGTGCCAGCAGGGAGTATACGCAGTATTTT. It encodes CASREYTQYF. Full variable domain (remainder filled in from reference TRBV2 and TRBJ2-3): EPEVTQTPSHQVTQMGQEVILRCVPISNHLYFYWYRQILGQKVEFLVSFYNNEISEKSEIFDDQFSVERPDGSNFTLKIRSTKLEDSAMYFCASREYTQYFGPGTRLTVL.

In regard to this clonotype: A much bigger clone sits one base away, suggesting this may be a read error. CDR3 bases: TGTGCCAGCAGCTTTTCGGACACCGGGGAGCCGTTTTTT. It yields the protein CASSFSDTGEPFF. This chain links TRBV11-3 with TRBJ2-2; D is perhaps TRBD1 or TRBD2 (5 bases each). Germline V CDR1 and CDR2: SGHNT, YENEEA. The length of the CDR3 is 13 residues.

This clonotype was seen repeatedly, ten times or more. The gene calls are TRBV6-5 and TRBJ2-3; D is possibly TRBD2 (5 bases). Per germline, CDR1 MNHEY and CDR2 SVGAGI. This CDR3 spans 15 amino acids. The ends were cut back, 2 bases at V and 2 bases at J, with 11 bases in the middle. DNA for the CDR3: TGTGCCAGCAGTTACCTAGCCGCGGACACAGATACGCAGTATTTT. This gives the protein CASSYLAADTDTQYF.

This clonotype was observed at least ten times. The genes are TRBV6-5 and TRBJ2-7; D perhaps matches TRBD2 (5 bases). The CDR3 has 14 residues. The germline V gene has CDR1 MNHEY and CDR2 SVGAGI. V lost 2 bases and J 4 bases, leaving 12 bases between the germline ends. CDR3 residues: CASSYEGPPYEQYF. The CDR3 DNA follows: TGTGCCAGCAGTTACGAGGGCCCCCCATACGAGCAGTACTTC.

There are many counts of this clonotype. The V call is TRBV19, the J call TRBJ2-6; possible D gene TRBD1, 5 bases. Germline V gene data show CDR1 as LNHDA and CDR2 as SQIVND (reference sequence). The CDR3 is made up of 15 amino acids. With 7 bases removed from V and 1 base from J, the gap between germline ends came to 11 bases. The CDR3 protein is CASTHPGSGANVLTF. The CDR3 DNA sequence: TGTGCCAGTACGCACCCAGGGTCTGGGGCCAACGTCCTGACTTTC.

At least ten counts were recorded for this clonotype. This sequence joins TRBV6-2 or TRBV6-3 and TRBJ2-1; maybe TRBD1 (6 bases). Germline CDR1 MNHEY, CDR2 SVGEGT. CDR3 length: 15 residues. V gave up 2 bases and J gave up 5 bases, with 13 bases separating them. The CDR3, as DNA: TGTGCCAGCAGTTACCATAATACAGGGAACAATGAGCAGTTCTTC. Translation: CASSYHNTGNNEQFF.

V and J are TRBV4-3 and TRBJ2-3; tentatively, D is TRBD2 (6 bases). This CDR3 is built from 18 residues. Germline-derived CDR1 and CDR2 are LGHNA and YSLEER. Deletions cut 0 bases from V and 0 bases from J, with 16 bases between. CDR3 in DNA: TGCGCCAGCAGCCAAGAGCCAACCGGGCGGGGAAGCACAGATACGCAGTATTTT. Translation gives CASSQEPTGRGSTDTQYF.

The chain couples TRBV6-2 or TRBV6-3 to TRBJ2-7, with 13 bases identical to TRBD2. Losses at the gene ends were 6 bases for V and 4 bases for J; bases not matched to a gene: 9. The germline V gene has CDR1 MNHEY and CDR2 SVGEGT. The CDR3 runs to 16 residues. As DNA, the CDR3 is TGTGCCAGCAGACATGGGGGGACTAGCGGGACTTACGAGCAGTACTTC. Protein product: CASRHGGTSGTYEQYF.

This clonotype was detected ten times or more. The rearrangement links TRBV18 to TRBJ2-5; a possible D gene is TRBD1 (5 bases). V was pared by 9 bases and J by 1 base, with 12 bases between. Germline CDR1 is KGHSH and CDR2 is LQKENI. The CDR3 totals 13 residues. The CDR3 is CASLLGLQETQYF. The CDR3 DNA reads TGTGCCAGTCTCTTGGGGCTCCAAGAGACCCAGTACTTC.

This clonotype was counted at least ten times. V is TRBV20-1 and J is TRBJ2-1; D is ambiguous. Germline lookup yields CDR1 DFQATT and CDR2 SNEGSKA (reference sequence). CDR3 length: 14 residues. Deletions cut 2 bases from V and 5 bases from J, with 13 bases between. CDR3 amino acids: CSARLLPSDNEQFF. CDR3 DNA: TGCAGTGCTAGATTACTACCCTCGGACAATGAGCAGTTCTTC.

CDR3 region: CASTADRINTEAFF. CDR3 in DNA: TGTGCCAGTACCGCGGACAGAATCAACACTGAAGCTTTCTTT. The chain couples TRBV19 to TRBJ1-1; D possibly corresponds to TRBD1 (6 bases). The germline CDR1 and CDR2 sequences are LNHDA and SQIVND (reference sequence). The CDR3 is 14 amino acids. Trimming left V 7 bases short and J 2 bases short, with 14 bases between. Combining the CDR3 with reference TRBV19 and TRBJ1-1 gives the whole variable domain DGGITQSPKYLFRKEGQNVTLSCEQNLNHDAMYWYRQDPGQGLRLIYYSQIVNDFQKGDIAEGYSVSREKKESFPLTVTSAQKNPTAFYLCASTADRINTEAFFGQGTRLTVV.